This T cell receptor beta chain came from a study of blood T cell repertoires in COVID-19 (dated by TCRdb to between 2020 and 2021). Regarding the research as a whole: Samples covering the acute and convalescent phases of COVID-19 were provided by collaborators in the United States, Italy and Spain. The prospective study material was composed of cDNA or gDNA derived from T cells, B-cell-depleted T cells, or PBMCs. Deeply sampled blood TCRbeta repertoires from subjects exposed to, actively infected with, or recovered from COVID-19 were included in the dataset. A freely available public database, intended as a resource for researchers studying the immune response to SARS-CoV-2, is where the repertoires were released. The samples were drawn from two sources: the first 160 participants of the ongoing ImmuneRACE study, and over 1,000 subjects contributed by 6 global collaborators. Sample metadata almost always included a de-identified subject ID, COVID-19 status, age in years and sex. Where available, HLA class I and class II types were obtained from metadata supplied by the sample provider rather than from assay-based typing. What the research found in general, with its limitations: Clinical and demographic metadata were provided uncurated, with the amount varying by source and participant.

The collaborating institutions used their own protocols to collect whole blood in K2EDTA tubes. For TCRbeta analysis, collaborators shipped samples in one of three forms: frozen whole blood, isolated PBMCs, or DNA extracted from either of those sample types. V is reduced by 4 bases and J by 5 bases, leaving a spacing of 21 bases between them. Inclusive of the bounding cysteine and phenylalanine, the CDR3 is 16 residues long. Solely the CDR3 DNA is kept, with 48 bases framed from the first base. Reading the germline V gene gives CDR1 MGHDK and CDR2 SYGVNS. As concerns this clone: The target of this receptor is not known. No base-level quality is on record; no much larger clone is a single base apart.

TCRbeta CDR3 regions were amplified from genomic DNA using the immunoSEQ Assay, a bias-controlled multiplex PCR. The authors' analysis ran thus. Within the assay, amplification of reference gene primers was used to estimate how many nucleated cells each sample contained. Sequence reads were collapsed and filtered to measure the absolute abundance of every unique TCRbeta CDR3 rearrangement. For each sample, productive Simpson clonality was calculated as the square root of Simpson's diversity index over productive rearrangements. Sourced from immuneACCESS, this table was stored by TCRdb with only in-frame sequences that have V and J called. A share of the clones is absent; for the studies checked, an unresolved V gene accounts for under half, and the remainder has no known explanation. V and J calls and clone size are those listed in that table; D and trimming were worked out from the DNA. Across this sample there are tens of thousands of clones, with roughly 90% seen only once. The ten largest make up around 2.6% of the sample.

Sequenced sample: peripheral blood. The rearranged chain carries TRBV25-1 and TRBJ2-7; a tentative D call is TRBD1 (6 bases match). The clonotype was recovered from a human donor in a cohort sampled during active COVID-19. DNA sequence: TGTGCCAGCAGTGTACCCGGGACACGCGATCCTGACGAGCAGTACTTC. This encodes CASSVPGTRDPDEQYF.